What follows are 25 T cell receptor beta chains derived from one specimen sequenced in a study of cytomegalovirus exposure and HLA in healthy donors. PCR used 60 Vbeta primers and 13 Jbeta primers. Some clones are missing from TCRdb's copy, which holds only in-frame ones; the method was immunoSEQ multiplex PCR. The data contain 68,000 or so clones, 70% to 90% of them seen just once; the ten biggest clones take up approximately 6.2%. Sequencing was performed on PBMCs. The receptor source for this set is a human donor in good health.

The chain carries TRBV9 and TRBJ2-5; 7 bases are shared with TRBD2. V shed 4 bases and J 2 bases; nucleotides not matched to a gene: 8. In germline, CDR1 is SGDLS, CDR2 YYNGEE. The CDR3 runs 15 residues. DNA for the CDR3: TGTGCCAGCAGCTTTCTCGGGGGGACGCAAGAGACCCAGTACTTC. This encodes CASSFLGGTQETQYF.

The rearrangement joins TRBV5-1 to TRBJ1-1, with D possibly being TRBD1 (5 bases). Trimming shortened V by 0 bases and J by 1 base, and 13 bases separated the two germline ends. The CDR3 is made up of 16 amino acids. CDR1 and CDR2 from the germline V gene are SGHRS and YFSETQ. The DNA of the CDR3 is TGCGCCAGCAGCTTGGTGACAGTTGGGGCGAACACTGAAGCTTTCTTT. Protein product: CASSLVTVGANTEAFF.

V usage is TRBV28 and J usage is TRBJ2-5; TRBD1 matches 8 bases. The end of the DNA aligns better with TRBJ2-7, so the J call may be wrong. The CDR3 is made up of 17 amino acids. Germline CDR1 and CDR2: MDHEN and SYDVKM. This chain's CDR3 is CASSLDDRGGSSYEQYF. The CDR3 DNA sequence: TGTGCCAGCAGTTTGGACGACAGGGGCGGTTCTTCCTACGAGCAGTACTTC.

The chain uses TRBV7-9 and TRBJ1-2, with TRBD1 matching 9 bases. The CDR3 totals 17 residues. The ends lost 3 bases at V and 4 bases at J; junction bases unmatched: 12. Germline assignment: CDR1 SEHNR and CDR2 FQNEAQ (reference sequence). CDR3 in amino acids: CASSFPKPGQGSYGYTF. The CDR3 coding sequence is TGTGCCAGCAGCTTCCCGAAGCCGGGACAGGGATCCTATGGCTACACCTTC.

The chain has TRBV28 and TRBJ1-5; D gene uncertain. Germline values: CDR1 MDHEN, CDR2 SYDVKM. The CDR3 extends over 14 amino acids. Trimming shortened V by 6 bases and J by 6 bases, and 15 bases separated the two germline ends. This CDR3 reads CASSPSGRAQPQHF. DNA of the CDR3: TGTGCCAGCAGCCCAAGCGGAAGGGCTCAGCCCCAGCATTTT.

V gene TRBV27 combines with J gene TRBJ1-5; D gene ambiguous. The length of the CDR3 is 14 residues. Trimming removed 0 bases at V and 4 bases at J, with 7 bases between. CDR1 and CDR2 from the germline V gene are MNHEY and SMNVEV (reference sequence). CDR3 sequence (DNA): TGTGCCAGCAGTTTATCCGGAGTAAATCAGCCCCAGCATTTT. Its translation is CASSLSGVNQPQHF.

The gene calls are TRBV5-1 and TRBJ2-1, with D possibly TRBD2 on 5 matching bases. This CDR3 has 15 residues. CDR1 SGHRS and CDR2 YFSETQ come from the germline V gene. With 4 bases removed from V and 5 bases from J, the gap between germline ends came to 16 bases. In DNA form, the CDR3 reads TGCGCCAGCAGCGGAGGTTGGTTTGGGAACAATGAGCAGTTCTTC. As protein: CASSGGWFGNNEQFF. The full variable domain, with the rest looked up from reference TRBV5-1 and TRBJ2-1, is KAGVTQTPRYLIKTRGQQVTLSCSPISGHRSVSWYQQTPGQGLQFLFEYFSETQRNKGNFPGRFSGRQFSNSRSEMNVSTLELGDSALYLCASSGGWFGNNEQFFGPGTRLTVL.

This chain joins TRBV9 and TRBJ2-3, with 7 bases aligning to TRBD2. V was clipped by 2 bases and J by 5 bases; unmatched bases: 2. This CDR3 is built from 13 residues. CDR1 and CDR2 (germline): SGDLS, YYNGEE. The DNA of the CDR3 is TGTGCCAGCAGCGTCGGACTAGTAGATACGCAGTATTTT. Amino acid sequence: CASSVGLVDTQYF.

The genes are TRBV13 and TRBJ1-1; 8 bases align to TRBD1. Trimming cost V 3 bases and J 3 bases; bases outside gene matches: 9. CDR3 length: 16 amino acids. Germline CDR1 PRHDT, CDR2 FYEKMQ (reference sequence). The CDR3 DNA reads as TGTGCCAGCAGCTTCCCCAGGGGGCCTGGGTACACTGAAGCTTTCTTT. It yields the protein CASSFPRGPGYTEAFF.

The rearrangement joins TRBV12-5 to TRBJ2-7, with a tentative D call TRBD2 (5 bases). CDR1 is LGHNT and CDR2 is FRNRAP in the germline V gene. V gave up 3 bases and J gave up 4 bases, with 19 bases separating them. The CDR3 length is 16 residues. Here the CDR3 reads CASGFDPGRGRYEQYF. The CDR3 bases are TGTGCTAGTGGTTTCGACCCTGGACGGGGTCGGTACGAGCAGTACTTC.

This clone was detected a few times. The J gene is TRBJ1-4, the V gene TRBV28; TRBD1 aligns across 7 bases. V lost 4 bases and J lost 6; bases outside the gene matches: 5. The V gene's germline CDR1 is MDHEN and CDR2 SYDVKM. The CDR3 runs 14 residues. CDR3 sequence: CASSYGQEYEKLFF. In nucleotides, the CDR3 is TGTGCCAGCAGTTACGGACAGGAATATGAAAAACTGTTTTTT.

The chain is built from TRBV7-9 and TRBJ1-5; tentative D call: TRBD1 (5 bases). Germline loops: CDR1 SEHNR, CDR2 FQNEAQ (reference sequence). The CDR3 extends over 18 amino acids. Trimming stripped 1 base from V and 3 bases from J, with 19 bases between. CDR3 DNA: TGTGCCAGCAGCTTAGGGGGGGTTGGCACCGCGGACAATCAGCCCCAGCATTTT. It encodes CASSLGGVGTADNQPQHF. The variable domain in full, with the rest retrieved from reference TRBV7-9 and TRBJ1-5, is DTGVSQNPRHKITKRGQNVTFRCDPISEHNRLYWYRQTLGQGPEFLTYFQNEAQLEKSRLLSDRFSAERPKGSFSTLEIQRTEQGDSAMYLCASSLGGVGTADNQPQHFGDGTRLSIL.

The J gene is TRBJ2-5, the V gene TRBV6-6; TRBD2 agrees at 13 bases. Per germline, CDR1 MNHNY and CDR2 SVGAGI (reference sequence). The CDR3 contains 16 residues. V was clipped by 6 bases and J by 3 bases; unmatched bases: 7. This CDR3 reads CASSRRGTSGEETQYF. The CDR3 bases are TGTGCCAGCAGCCGAAGAGGGACTAGCGGGGAAGAGACCCAGTACTTC.

The rearrangement uses TRBV9 and TRBJ2-2, with 9 bases lining up with TRBD1. With 3 bases clipped from V and 5 bases from J, the junction kept 5 bases outside the gene matches. Germline V gene data show CDR1 as SGDLS and CDR2 as YYNGEE. The CDR3 length is 15 residues. CDR3 sequence: CASSGGQGRTGELFF. CDR3 sequence (DNA): TGTGCCAGCAGCGGGGGACAGGGAAGGACCGGGGAGCTGTTTTTT. The full variable domain, completed using reference TRBV9 and TRBJ2-2, is DSGVTQTPKHLITATGQRVTLRCSPRSGDLSVYWYQQSLDQGLQFLIQYYNGEERAKGNILERFSAQQFPDLHSELNLSSLELGDSALYFCASSGGQGRTGELFFGEGSRLTVL.

The chain has TRBV5-1 and TRBJ1-1; 10 nucleotides line up with TRBD1. Germline trimming cut 4 bases from V and 0 bases from J; bases unmatched to any gene: 3. This CDR3 comprises 15 residues. Per germline, CDR1 SGHRS and CDR2 YFSETQ. CDR3 sequence: CASSGTGAMNTEAFF. The CDR3, as DNA: TGCGCCAGCAGCGGGACAGGGGCTATGAACACTGAAGCTTTCTTT.

V usage is TRBV2 and J usage is TRBJ2-5; 8 positions match TRBD1. The CDR3 has 14 residues. Per the germline V gene, CDR1 is SNHLY and CDR2 is FYNNEI. The J segment lost 0 bases and the V segment lost 6 bases, leaving 3 bases of the junction unmatched. CDR3 in amino acids: CASSGTGDQETQYF. CDR3 nucleotide sequence: TGTGCCAGCAGCGGGACAGGTGACCAAGAGACCCAGTACTTC. Filled out from reference TRBV2 and TRBJ2-5, the complete variable domain reads EPEVTQTPSHQVTQMGQEVILRCVPISNHLYFYWYRQILGQKVEFLVSFYNNEISEKSEIFDDQFSVERPDGSNFTLKIRSTKLEDSAMYFCASSGTGDQETQYFGPGTRLLVL.

The V call is TRBV9, the J call TRBJ2-7, with 11 positions matching TRBD1. Germline V CDR1 and CDR2: SGDLS, YYNGEE. The V segment lost 0 bases and the J segment 3 bases; nucleotides outside the gene matches: 2. CDR3 size: 15 residues. The CDR3 nucleotides are TGTGCCAGCAGCGTAGGGGGGACAGGGGGCTACGAGCAGTACTTC. Translating gives CASSVGGTGGYEQYF.

The chain recombines TRBV5-1 with TRBJ2-1; 8 nucleotides agree with TRBD2. CDR1 and CDR2 (germline): SGHRS, YFSETQ. The trim removed 0 bases at V and 2 bases at J, leaving 4 bases unmatched. This CDR3 region has 16 residues. In nucleotides, the CDR3 is TGCGCCAGCAGCTTGGATCCGGGGGGGACCTACAATGAGCAGTTCTTC. Protein product: CASSLDPGGTYNEQFF. Complete variable domain (other parts from reference TRBV5-1 and TRBJ2-1): KAGVTQTPRYLIKTRGQQVTLSCSPISGHRSVSWYQQTPGQGLQFLFEYFSETQRNKGNFPGRFSGRQFSNSRSEMNVSTLELGDSALYLCASSLDPGGTYNEQFFGPGTRLTVL.

The chain joins TRBV30 to TRBJ2-7; TRBD1 matches 7 bases. V shed 1 base, J shed 6 bases, and the junction held 3 bases outside the gene matches. Per the germline V gene, CDR1 is GTSNPN and CDR2 is SVGIG (reference sequence). The CDR3 totals 12 residues. CDR3 nucleotides: TGTGCCTGGAGTGCCGGGACAGCCGAGCAGTACTTC. Its protein product is CAWSAGTAEQYF.

The chain links TRBV5-1 to TRBJ2-5; 9 bases fit TRBD2. V was clipped by 6 bases and J by 1 base; unmatched bases: 10. This CDR3 comprises 16 residues. CDR1 SGHRS and CDR2 YFSETQ come from the germline V gene. In DNA form, the CDR3 reads TGCGCCAGCACCCCGCTAGGCGGGGGGGTCCAAGAGACCCAGTACTTC. It encodes CASTPLGGGVQETQYF.

This sequence joins TRBV10-1 and TRBJ2-5, with D possibly being TRBD1 (5 bases). CDR1 is WNHNN, CDR2 SYGVQD, per germline (reference sequence). The CDR3 loop spans 13 amino acids. V was clipped by 4 bases and J by 1 base, with 7 bases between them. The CDR3 DNA reads TGCGCCAGCAGTGTGACAGTCCAAGAGACCCAGTACTTC. Its protein product is CASSVTVQETQYF.

The V gene is TRBV29-1, the J gene TRBJ2-1; 8 nucleotides agree with TRBD2. The length of the CDR3 is 13 residues. After removal of 4 bases from V and 9 bases from J, the junction contained 8 bases not matched to a gene. CDR1 and CDR2 (germline): SQVTM, ANQGSEA. DNA for the CDR3: TGCAGCGTTGTTTCGGGGGGGGCGGGTGAGCAGTTCTTC. Translating it yields CSVVSGGAGEQFF.

The gene calls are TRBV7-3 and TRBJ2-1; 10 bases align to TRBD2. Germline loops: CDR1 SGHTA, CDR2 FQGTGA. The CDR3 is 15 residues long. The trim removed 4 bases at V and 4 bases at J, leaving 4 bases unmatched. CDR3 residues: CASSWIAGGYNEQFF. The CDR3 DNA reads as TGTGCCAGCAGCTGGATAGCGGGGGGATACAATGAGCAGTTCTTC. Full variable domain (missing parts from reference TRBV7-3 and TRBJ2-1): GAGVSQTPSNKVTEKGKYVELRCDPISGHTALYWYRQSLGQGPEFLIYFQGTGAADDSGLPNDRFFAVRPEGSVSTLKIQRTERGDSAVYLCASSWIAGGYNEQFFGPGTRLTVL.

This clone was detected only once. The chain joins TRBV10-1 to TRBJ2-3; 9 bases match TRBD2. Trimming at V came to 0 bases and at J to 2 bases, leaving 9 bases not matched to a gene. Looked up from germline, CDR1 is WNHNN and CDR2 is SYGVQD (reference sequence). The CDR3 has 18 residues. The CDR3 coding sequence is TGCGCCAGCAGTGAGTCGCCCGGAGCGGGGGGCCACACAGATACGCAGTATTTT. Its translation: CASSESPGAGGHTDTQYF.

This clone was recorded only once. The chain carries TRBV10-1 and TRBJ2-5, with a tentative D call TRBD2 (5 bases). The J call may be mistaken, given a closer DNA end match to TRBJ2-7. The germline V gene encodes CDR1 WNHNN and CDR2 SYGVQD (reference sequence). The CDR3 is 17 residues long. The DNA of the CDR3 is TGCGCCAGCAGTCCGGTCTGGGAGCCCTCCTCCTCTCTCGAGCAGTACTTC. This gives the protein CASSPVWEPSSSLEQYF.